This T cell receptor beta chain emerged from a study of control samples from healthy donors and cancer patients (TCRdb year 2020). V loses 3 bases of germline sequence and J loses 0 bases, and the interval between the two ends is 8 bases. CDR1 is given as LNHDA and CDR2 as SQIVND, both from the germline V gene (reference sequence). There are 14 amino acids in the CDR3, from cysteine to phenylalanine inclusive. The retained sequence is limited to the CDR3, 42 bases, with the frame set at the first base. With regard to this clone: Its target antigen remains unknown. Per-nucleotide qualities are absent, and no much larger clonotype sits a single base away.

The library was produced with the immunoSEQ multiplex PCR assay. TCRdb provides this immuneACCESS table in a form limited to in-frame rearrangements. Some clones are lacking; in checked studies, under half of them reflect an unresolved V gene, and why the rest are absent is not known. This sample is represented by 150,000 or so clones; roughly 89% of them were singletons. Clones ranked in the top ten supply approximately 12% of the sample. Rearrangement joined TRBV19 to TRBJ1-1; there is no confident call for the D gene. The source is a man under 40 in good health. The source material was blood. The CDR3 region: CASSMPLMNTEAFF. The DNA sequence is TGTGCCAGTAGTATGCCTCTCATGAACACTGAAGCTTTCTTT.